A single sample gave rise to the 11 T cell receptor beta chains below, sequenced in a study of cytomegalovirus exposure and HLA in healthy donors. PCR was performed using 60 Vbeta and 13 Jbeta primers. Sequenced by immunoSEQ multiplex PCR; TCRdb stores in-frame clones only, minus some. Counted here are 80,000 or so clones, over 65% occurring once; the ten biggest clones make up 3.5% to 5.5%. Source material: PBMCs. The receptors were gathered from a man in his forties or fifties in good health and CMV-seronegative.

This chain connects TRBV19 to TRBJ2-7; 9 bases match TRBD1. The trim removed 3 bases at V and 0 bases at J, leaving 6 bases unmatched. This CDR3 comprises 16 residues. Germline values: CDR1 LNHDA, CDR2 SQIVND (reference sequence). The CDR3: CASSIGTGITSYEQYF. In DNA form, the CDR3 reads TGTGCCAGTAGTATCGGGACAGGGATAACCTCCTACGAGCAGTACTTC.

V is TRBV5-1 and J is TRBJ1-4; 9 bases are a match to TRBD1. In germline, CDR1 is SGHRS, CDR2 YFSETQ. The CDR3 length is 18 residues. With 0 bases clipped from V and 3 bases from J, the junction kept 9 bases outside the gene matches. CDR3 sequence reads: CASSLAPGTGRANEKLFF. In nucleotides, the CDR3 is TGCGCCAGCAGCTTGGCCCCCGGGACAGGGAGGGCTAATGAAAAACTGTTTTTT.

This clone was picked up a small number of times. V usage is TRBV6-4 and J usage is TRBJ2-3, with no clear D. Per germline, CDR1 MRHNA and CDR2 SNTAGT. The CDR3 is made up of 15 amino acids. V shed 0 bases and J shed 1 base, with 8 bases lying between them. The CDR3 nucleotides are TGTGCCAGCAGTGACTCTGGGCACCGCACAGATACGCAGTATTTT. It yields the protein CASSDSGHRTDTQYF.

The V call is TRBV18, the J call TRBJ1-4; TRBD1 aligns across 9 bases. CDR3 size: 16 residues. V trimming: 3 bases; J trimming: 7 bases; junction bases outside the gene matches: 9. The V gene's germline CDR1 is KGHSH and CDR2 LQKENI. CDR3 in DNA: TGTGCCAGCTCACCTGGACAGGGGCGCTCCGGTGAAAAACTGTTTTTT. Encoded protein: CASSPGQGRSGEKLFF.

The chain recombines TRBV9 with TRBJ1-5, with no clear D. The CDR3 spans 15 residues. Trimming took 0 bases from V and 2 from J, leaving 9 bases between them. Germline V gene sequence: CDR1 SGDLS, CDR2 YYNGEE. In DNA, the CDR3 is TGTGCCAGCAGCGTAGGGGGAGGAGGCAATCAGCCCCAGCATTTT. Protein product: CASSVGGGGNQPQHF. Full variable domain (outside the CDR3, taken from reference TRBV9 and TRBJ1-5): DSGVTQTPKHLITATGQRVTLRCSPRSGDLSVYWYQQSLDQGLQFLIQYYNGEERAKGNILERFSAQQFPDLHSELNLSSLELGDSALYFCASSVGGGGNQPQHFGDGTRLSIL.

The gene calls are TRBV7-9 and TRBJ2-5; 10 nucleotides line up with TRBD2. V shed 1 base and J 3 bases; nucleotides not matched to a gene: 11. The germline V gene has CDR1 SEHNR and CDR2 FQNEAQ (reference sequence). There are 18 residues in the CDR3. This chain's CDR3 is CASSLDLLAGGGKETQYF. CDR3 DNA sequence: TGTGCCAGCAGCTTAGACCTCTTAGCGGGAGGAGGAAAAGAGACCCAGTACTTC.

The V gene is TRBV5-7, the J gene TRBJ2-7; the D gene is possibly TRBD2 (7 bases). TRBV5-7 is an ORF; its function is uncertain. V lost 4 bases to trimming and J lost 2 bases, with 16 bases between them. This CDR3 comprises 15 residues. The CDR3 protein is CASSHLGGGPYEQYF. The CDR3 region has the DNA TGTGCCAGCAGCCACTTAGGGGGGGGTCCCTACGAGCAGTACTTC.

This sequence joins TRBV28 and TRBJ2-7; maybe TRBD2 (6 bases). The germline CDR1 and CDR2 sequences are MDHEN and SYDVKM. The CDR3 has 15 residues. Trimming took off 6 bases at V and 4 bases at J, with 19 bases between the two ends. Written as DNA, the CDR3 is TGTGCCAGCAGAGCCATGACGGCTAGCGCATACGAGCAGTACTTC. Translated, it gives CASRAMTASAYEQYF.

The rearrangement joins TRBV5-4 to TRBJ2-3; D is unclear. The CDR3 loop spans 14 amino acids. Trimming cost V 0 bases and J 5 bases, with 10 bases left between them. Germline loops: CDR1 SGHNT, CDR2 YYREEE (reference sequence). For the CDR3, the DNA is TGTGCCAGCAGCTTGGCCGGAGAGGAAGATACGCAGTATTTT. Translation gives CASSLAGEEDTQYF.

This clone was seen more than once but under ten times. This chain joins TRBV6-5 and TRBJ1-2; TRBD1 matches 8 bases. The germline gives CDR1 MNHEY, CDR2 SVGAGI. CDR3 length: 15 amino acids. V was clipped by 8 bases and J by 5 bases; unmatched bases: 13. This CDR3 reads CASSRDRIPQYGYTF. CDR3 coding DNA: TGTGCCAGCTCCCGGGACAGGATCCCCCAATATGGCTACACCTTC.

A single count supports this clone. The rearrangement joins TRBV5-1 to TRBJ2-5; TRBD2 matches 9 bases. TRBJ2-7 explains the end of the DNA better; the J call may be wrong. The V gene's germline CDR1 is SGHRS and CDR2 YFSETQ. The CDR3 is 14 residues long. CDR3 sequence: CASSSASGNYEQYF. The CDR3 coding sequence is TGCGCCAGCAGCTCCGCTAGCGGGAACTACGAGCAGTACTTC.